What follows is one T cell receptor (beta chain) and its context. No antigen is known for it. Some clones are missing from TCRdb's copy, which holds only in-frame ones; the method was immunoSEQ multiplex PCR. The table lists about 130,000 clones, roughly 87% of them singletons, with about 9.5% in the top ten. This sample stems from a study of T cell responses to AZD1222 COVID-19 vaccine. General study points: The study found Spike-specific TCR breadth and depth rose after two AZD1222 doses. White British donors predominated, females outnumbered males, and clonal diversity was possibly underestimated. Unmutated variant regions reportedly attract nearly half of all spike-specific TCRs.

CDR1 and CDR2 (germline): LGHNA, YNFKEQ. The length of the CDR3 is 12 residues. V gave up 0 bases and J gave up 5 bases, with 5 bases separating them. This chain joins TRBV4-2 and TRBJ2-7, with D unresolved. The specimen was peripheral blood, collected 28 days after the second AZD1222 dose. The clonotype was recovered from an adult who received the AZD1222 COVID-19 vaccine. CDR3 residues: CASSQEANEQYF. The CDR3 DNA is TGTGCCAGCAGCCAAGAAGCCAACGAGCAGTACTTC.